The 8 T cell receptor beta chains in this list originate from one sample, sequenced in a study of CD8 T cells in ankylosing spondylitis. Using its own MiXCR run on the 5' RACE reads, TCRdb lists one record per CDR3 protein. The data hold roughly 160,000 distinct CDR3 sequences, with more than 9% observed a single time. Source material: blood, either unsorted or a sorted T cell fraction (not recorded which). The receptor source for this set is a male donor with ankylosing spondylitis or in good health (not recorded which).

In its sample, this clonotype was seen many times. The chain uses TRBV6-5 and TRBJ2-3; D unclear. The CDR3 is 12 amino acids. Germline CDR1 and CDR2: MNHEY and SVGAGI. Trimming removed 5 bases from V and 4 bases from J, with 7 bases in between. The CDR3 DNA sequence: TGTGCCAGCAGTCGGAAGGCAGATACGCAGTATTTT. Translated, it gives CASSRKADTQYF.

This clonotype was observed at least ten times. The chain recombines TRBV5-1 with TRBJ1-5; D call uncertain. Trimming pared 0 bases from V and 5 bases from J, leaving 9 bases between. CDR1 and CDR2 from the germline V gene are SGHRS and YFSETQ. The CDR3 contains 14 residues. The DNA for the CDR3 is TGCGCCAGCAGCTTGGGGGGTGGGTATCAGCCCCAGCATTTT. Translation: CASSLGGGYQPQHF. The complete variable domain, with remaining parts taken from reference TRBV5-1 and TRBJ1-5, reads KAGVTQTPRYLIKTRGQQVTLSCSPISGHRSVSWYQQTPGQGLQFLFEYFSETQRNKGNFPGRFSGRQFSNSRSEMNVSTLELGDSALYLCASSLGGGYQPQHFGDGTRLSIL.

This CDR3 reads CASSQSQDSGYEQYF. CDR3 sequence (DNA): TGTGCCAGCAGCCAGAGTCAGGATTCGGGCTACGAGCAGTACTTC. The V gene is TRBV3-1, the J gene TRBJ2-7; D not resolved. Germline V lookup: CDR1 LGHDT, CDR2 YNNKEL (reference sequence). Between the trimmed V and J ends, which lost 3 bases and 3 bases, there was a span of 15 bases. The CDR3 loop spans 15 amino acids.

At least ten counts were recorded for this clonotype. The J gene is TRBJ2-1, the V gene TRBV10-2; TRBD2 agrees at 10 bases. Germline V lookup: CDR1 WSHSY, CDR2 SAAADI. J gave up 7 bases and V 6 bases, and 3 bases lay outside the gene matches. The CDR3 has 13 amino acids. The CDR3 is CASRSGGANEQFF. Written as DNA, the CDR3 is TGCGCCAGCAGAAGCGGGGGGGCGAATGAGCAGTTCTTC.

The J gene is TRBJ2-1, the V gene TRBV27; 7 nucleotides line up with TRBD1. Germline lookup yields CDR1 MNHEY and CDR2 SMNVEV (reference sequence). This CDR3 has 16 amino acids. Trimming at V came to 3 bases and at J to 6 bases, leaving 11 bases not matched to a gene. DNA for the CDR3: TGTGCCAGCAGTTTTAGGCCCACAGGGGCCAGCAATGAGCAGTTCTTC. It codes for CASSFRPTGASNEQFF.

This clonotype appeared many times. The chain has TRBV29-1 and TRBJ1-1, with 7 positions matching TRBD1. This CDR3 region has 14 residues. The germline V gene encodes CDR1 SQVTM and CDR2 ANQGSEA. After removal of 6 bases from V and 0 bases from J, the junction contained 7 bases not matched to a gene. The CDR3 nucleotides read TGCAGCGTCGAGGGACAGACCATGAACACTGAAGCTTTCTTT. It specifies CSVEGQTMNTEAFF.

This clonotype came up many times. V and J are TRBV12-3 or TRBV12-4 and TRBJ2-7; D might be TRBD2 (6 bases). The CDR3 consists of 15 residues. The V end lost 2 bases, the J end lost 6 bases, and 17 bases lay between the germline ends. CDR3 bases: TGTGCCAGCAGTTTAATCGGTAGTAGGCGGGGCGAGCAGTACTTC. Amino acids: CASSLIGSRRGEQYF.

This clonotype occurred many times. V and J are TRBV27 and TRBJ2-2; 7 nucleotides agree with TRBD1. Trimming cost V 8 bases and J 7 bases; bases outside gene matches: 10. The CDR3 sequence is 14 residues long. Per germline, CDR1 MNHEY and CDR2 SMNVEV (reference sequence). CDR3 DNA sequence: TGTGCCAGCCACACAACAGGGGTGAACGGGGAGCTGTTTTTT. This gives the protein CASHTTGVNGELFF.